The TCR beta chain described here comes from a study of T cells in Graves' hyperthyroidism and ophthalmopathy. Findings and caveats of the study: Most thyroid clonotypes with frequency above 0.001 were detected in blood. A median approximately 6.8 months before onset, the model predicted ophthalmopathy.

The CDR3 regions of TCR beta were amplified from RNA transcripts. Researchers ran a first-round RT-PCR on the TCR CDR3 using the HTBI primer set. Using its own MiXCR run on the multiplex PCR reads, TCRdb lists one record per CDR3 protein. The sample lists around 280,000 distinct CDR3 sequences; 10% to 15% were seen once. Hyperthyroidism in the patients, aged 18 to 65, was newly diagnosed and under 2 months in duration. The diagnoses drew upon clinical symptoms, serum thyroxine and TRAb, thyroid ultrasound and orbital computed tomography. Per germline, CDR1 MNHEY and CDR2 SMNVEV (reference sequence). The trim removed 5 bases at V and 6 bases at J, leaving 1 base unmatched. The length of the CDR3 is 12 residues. This clonotype was picked up many times. Its antigen remains unidentified.

Sequenced: blood. This chain connects TRBV27 to TRBJ1-1, with 9 bases matching TRBD1. The source is a woman in her 30s with Graves' hyperthyroidism that later progressed to Graves' ophthalmopathy. The CDR3: CASSRTGAEAFF. The CDR3 nucleotides are TGTGCCAGCAGTCGGACAGGGGCTGAAGCTTTCTTT.